The count of the clone carrying this TCR beta chain is one. Antigen unknown. CD45RO negativity and positive selection for CCR7 defined naive CD8 cells, a population that excluded terminally differentiated effector memory CD45RA+ cells. The CDR3 spans 15 residues. The V end lost 5 bases, the J end lost 0 bases, and 11 bases lay between the germline ends. Germline V gene data show CDR1 as MNHEY and CDR2 as SMNVEV (reference sequence). These data come from a study of shared clonotypes between healthy human individuals. Original handling: Junction-only sequences produced by ImmunoSEQ had no quality scores, so filtering differed. Assay: immunoSEQ multiplex PCR; the TCRdb copy retains only in-frame clones and omits some. That table supplies the V and J calls and clone size; D and trimming were determined from the DNA. The sample yields around 2,000,000 clones, more than 85% seen once. Findings of the study overall: Measured sharing among donors was expected to vary with sequencing depth. A handful of donors had around 5% of their naive CD4 clonotypes in common.

The sample was naive CD8+ T cells from PBMCs. The clonotype originates from a man aged 18-30 years in good health. Some clones in this sample may be carry-over from other donors' samples. The rearrangement uses TRBV27 and TRBJ1-5; D not certain. The CDR3 spells CASSPQSYSNQPQHF. The CDR3 DNA reads TGTGCCAGCAGTCCACAGTCTTATAGCAATCAGCCCCAGCATTTT.